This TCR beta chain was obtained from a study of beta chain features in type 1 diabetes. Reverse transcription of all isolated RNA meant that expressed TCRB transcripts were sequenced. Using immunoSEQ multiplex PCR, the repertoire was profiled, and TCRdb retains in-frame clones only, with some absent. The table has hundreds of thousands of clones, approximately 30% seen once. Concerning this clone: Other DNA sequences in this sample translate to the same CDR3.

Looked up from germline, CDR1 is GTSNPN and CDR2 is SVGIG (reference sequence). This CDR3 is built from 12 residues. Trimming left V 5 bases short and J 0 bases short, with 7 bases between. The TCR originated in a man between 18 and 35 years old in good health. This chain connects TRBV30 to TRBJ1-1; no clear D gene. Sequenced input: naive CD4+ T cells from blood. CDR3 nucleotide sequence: TGTGCCTGGGCCCGTATGAACACTGAAGCTTTCTTT. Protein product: CAWARMNTEAFF. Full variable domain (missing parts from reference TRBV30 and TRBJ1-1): SQTIHQWPATLVQPVGSPLSLECTVEGTSNPNLYWYRQAAGRGLQLLFYSVGIGQISSEVPQNLSASRPQDRQFILSSKKLLLSDSGFYLCAWARMNTEAFFGQGTRLTVV.